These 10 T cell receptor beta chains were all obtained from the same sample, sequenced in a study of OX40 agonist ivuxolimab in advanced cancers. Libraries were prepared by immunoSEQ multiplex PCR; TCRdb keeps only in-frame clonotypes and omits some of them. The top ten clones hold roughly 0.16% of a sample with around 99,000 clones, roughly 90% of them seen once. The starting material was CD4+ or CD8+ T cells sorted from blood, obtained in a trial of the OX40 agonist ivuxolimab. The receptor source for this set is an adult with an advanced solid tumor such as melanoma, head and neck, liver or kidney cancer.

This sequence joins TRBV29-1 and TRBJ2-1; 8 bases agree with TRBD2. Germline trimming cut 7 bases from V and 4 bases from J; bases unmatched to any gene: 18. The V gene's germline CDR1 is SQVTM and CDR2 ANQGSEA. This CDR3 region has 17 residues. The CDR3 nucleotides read TGCAGCGCCCTGCTGTGGGGAAACGCGGGAGGTTACAATGAGCAGTTCTTC. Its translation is CSALLWGNAGGYNEQFF.

This CDR3 reads CASSLGVVNEQFF. The CDR3 region has the DNA TGTGCCAGCAGTTTAGGAGTTGTCAATGAGCAGTTCTTC. The chain employs TRBV6-5 and TRBJ2-1, with D unclear. The CDR3 consists of 13 residues. Trimming cost V 4 bases and J 6 bases, with 10 bases left between them. In germline, CDR1 is MNHEY, CDR2 SVGAGI.

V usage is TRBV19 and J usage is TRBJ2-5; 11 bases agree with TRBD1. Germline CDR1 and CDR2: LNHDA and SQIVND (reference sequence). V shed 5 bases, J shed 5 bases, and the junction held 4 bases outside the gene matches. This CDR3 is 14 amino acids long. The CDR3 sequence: CASSRTGGLETQYF. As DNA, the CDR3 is TGTGCCAGTAGTCGGACAGGGGGCTTGGAGACCCAGTACTTC.

The CDR3 nucleotides are TGTGCCAGCAGCTCTGTAGCGGGAGGAGAACATAAGCAGTACTTC. This translates into CASSSVAGGEHKQYF. V and J are TRBV6-1 and TRBJ2-7; 10 bases align to TRBD2. Germline CDR1 is MNHNS and CDR2 is SASEGT. The CDR3 runs 15 residues. J gave up 8 bases and V 6 bases, and 13 bases lay outside the gene matches.

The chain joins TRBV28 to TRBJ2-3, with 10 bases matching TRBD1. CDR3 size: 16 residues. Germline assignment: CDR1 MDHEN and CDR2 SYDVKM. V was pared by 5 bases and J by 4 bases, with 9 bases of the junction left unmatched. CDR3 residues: CASSSGGTGAADTQYF. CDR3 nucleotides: TGTGCCAGCAGTAGTGGAGGGACAGGGGCTGCAGATACGCAGTATTTT.

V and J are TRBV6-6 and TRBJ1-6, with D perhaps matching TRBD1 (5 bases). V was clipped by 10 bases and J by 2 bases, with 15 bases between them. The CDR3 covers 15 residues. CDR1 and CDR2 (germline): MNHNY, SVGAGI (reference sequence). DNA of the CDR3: TGTGCCACAAAGAGGGACGGGGCCTATAATTCACCCCTCCACTTT. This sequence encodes CATKRDGAYNSPLHF.

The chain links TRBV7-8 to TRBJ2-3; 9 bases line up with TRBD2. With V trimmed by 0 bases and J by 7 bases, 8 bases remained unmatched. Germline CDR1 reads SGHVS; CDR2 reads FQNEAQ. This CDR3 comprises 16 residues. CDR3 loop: CASSLASASGVHTQYF. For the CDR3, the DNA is TGTGCCAGCAGCTTAGCGTCGGCTAGCGGGGTTCATACGCAGTATTTT.

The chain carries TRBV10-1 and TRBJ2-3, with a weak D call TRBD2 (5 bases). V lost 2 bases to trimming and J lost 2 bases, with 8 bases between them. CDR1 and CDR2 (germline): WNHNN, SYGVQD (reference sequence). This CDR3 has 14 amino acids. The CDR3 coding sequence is TGCGCCAGCAGTGAGACTAGGCCCACAGATACGCAGTATTTT. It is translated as CASSETRPTDTQYF.

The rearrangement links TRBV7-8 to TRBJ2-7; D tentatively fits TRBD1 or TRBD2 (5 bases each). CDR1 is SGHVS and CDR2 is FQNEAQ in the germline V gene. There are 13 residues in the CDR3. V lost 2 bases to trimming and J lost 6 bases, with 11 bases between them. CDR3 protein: CASSLRGDGEQYF. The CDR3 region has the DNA TGTGCCAGCAGCTTAAGAGGGGACGGCGAGCAGTACTTC.

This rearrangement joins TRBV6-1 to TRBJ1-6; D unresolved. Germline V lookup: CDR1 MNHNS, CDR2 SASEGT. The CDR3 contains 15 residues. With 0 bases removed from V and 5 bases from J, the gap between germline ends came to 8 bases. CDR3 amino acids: CASSEAGRNNSPLHF. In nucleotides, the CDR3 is TGTGCCAGCAGTGAAGCCGGCAGAAATAATTCACCCCTCCACTTT.